The T cell receptor (beta chain) under discussion was sequenced for a study of OX40 agonist ivuxolimab in advanced cancers. Profiled with immunoSEQ multiplex PCR; TCRdb holds only in-frame clones, not every one. In the table there are approximately 82,000 clones, about nine tenths of which are singletons. Samples were taken at baseline and on day 1 of cycles 4 and 7. Per germline, CDR1 SGHKS and CDR2 YYEKEE (reference sequence). The CDR3 length is 12 residues. V shed 4 bases and J shed 6 bases, with 11 bases lying between them. This specimen consisted of CD4+ or CD8+ T cells sorted from blood, obtained in a trial of the OX40 agonist ivuxolimab. The V gene is TRBV5-5, the J gene TRBJ2-7; unclear D gene. The sequence came from an adult with an advanced solid tumor such as melanoma, head and neck, liver or kidney cancer. CDR3 sequence: CASSGPVGEQYF. CDR3 bases: TGTGCCAGCAGCGGACCGGTGGGCGAGCAGTACTTC.